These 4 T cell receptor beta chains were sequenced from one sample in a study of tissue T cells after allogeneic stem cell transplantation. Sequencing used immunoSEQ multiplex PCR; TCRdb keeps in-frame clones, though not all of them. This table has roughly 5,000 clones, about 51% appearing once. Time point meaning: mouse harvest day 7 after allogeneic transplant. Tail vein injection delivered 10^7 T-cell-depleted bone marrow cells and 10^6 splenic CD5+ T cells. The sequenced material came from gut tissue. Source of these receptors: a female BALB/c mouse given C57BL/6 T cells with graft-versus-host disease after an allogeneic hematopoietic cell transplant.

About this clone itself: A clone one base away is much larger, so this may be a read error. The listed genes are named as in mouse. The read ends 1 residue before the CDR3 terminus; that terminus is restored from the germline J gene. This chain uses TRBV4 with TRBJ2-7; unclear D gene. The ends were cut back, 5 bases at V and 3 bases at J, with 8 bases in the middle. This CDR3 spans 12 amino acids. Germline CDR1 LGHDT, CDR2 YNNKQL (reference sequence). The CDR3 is CASSRAVYEQYF. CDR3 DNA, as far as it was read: TGTGCCAGCAGCAGGGCAGTCTATGAACAGTAC.

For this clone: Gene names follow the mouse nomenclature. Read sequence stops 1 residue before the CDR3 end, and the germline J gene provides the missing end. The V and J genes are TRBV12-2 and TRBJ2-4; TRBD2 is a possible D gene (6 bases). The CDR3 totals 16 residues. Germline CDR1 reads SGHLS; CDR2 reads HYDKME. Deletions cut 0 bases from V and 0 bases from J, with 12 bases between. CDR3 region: CASSLVWGSSQNTLYF. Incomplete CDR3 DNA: TGTGCCAGCTCTCTCGTCTGGGGATCTAGTCAAAACACCTTGTAC.

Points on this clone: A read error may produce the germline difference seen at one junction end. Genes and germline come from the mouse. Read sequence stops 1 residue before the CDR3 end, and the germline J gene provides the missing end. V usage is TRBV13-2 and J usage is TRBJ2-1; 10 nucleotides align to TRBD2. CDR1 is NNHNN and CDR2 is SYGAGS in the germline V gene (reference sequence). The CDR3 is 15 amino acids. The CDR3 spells CASRDTGGVYAEQFF. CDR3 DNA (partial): TGTGCCAGCCGTGACACTGGGGGGGTCTATGCTGAGCAGTTC.

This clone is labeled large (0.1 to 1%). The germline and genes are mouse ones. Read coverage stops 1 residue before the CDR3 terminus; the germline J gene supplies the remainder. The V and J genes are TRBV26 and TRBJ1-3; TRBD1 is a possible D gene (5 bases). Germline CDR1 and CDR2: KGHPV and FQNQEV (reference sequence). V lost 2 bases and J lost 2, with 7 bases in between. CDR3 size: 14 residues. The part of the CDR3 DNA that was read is TGTGCCAGCAGTCTGAGAGGGGCTGGAAATACGCTCTAT. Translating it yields CASSLRGAGNTLY. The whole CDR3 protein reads CASSLRGAGNTLYF.